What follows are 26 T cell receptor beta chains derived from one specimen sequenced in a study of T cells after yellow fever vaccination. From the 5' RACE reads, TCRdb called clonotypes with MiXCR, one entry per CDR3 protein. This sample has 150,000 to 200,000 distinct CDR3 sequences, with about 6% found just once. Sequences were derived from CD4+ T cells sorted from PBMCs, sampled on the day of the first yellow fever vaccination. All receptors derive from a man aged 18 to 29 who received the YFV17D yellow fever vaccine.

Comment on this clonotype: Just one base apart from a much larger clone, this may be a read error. As DNA, the CDR3 is TGCGCCAGCAGCCAAGTTGTCCCCCGGAATGAGCAGTTCTTC. Its translation: CASSQVVPRNEQFF. The chain uses TRBV4-3 and TRBJ2-1, with D unclear. Germline CDR1 LGHNA, CDR2 YSLEER. This CDR3 is built from 14 residues. V lost 1 base and J lost 7, with 11 bases in between.

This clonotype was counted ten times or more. As DNA, the CDR3 is TGCGCCAGCAGCCTGGAAATGGGCGCTGAGCAGTTCTTC. Translation: CASSLEMGAEQFF. The genes are TRBV5-1 and TRBJ2-1; D unclear. Trimming removed 4 bases from V and 9 bases from J, with 14 bases in between. There are 13 residues in the CDR3. Germline V gene lookup returns CDR1 SGHRS and CDR2 YFSETQ. Drawing the rest from reference TRBV5-1 and TRBJ2-1, the complete variable domain is KAGVTQTPRYLIKTRGQQVTLSCSPISGHRSVSWYQQTPGQGLQFLFEYFSETQRNKGNFPGRFSGRQFSNSRSEMNVSTLELGDSALYLCASSLEMGAEQFFGPGTRLTVL.

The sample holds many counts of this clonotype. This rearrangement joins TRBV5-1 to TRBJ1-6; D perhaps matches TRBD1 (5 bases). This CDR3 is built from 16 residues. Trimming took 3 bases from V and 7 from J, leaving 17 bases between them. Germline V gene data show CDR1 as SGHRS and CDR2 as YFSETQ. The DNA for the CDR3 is TGCGCCAGCAGCTCATTAGCCGGTGGACAAAATTCACCCCTCCACTTT. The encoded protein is CASSSLAGGQNSPLHF.

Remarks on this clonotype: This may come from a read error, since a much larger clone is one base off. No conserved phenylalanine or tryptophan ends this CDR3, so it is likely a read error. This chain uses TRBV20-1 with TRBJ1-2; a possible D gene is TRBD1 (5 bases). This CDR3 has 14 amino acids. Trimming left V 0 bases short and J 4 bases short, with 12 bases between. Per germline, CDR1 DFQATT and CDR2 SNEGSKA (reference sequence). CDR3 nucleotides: TGCAGTGCTAGAGATGGCGGACAAAGCTATGGCTACACCTTA. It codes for CSARDGGQSYGYTL.

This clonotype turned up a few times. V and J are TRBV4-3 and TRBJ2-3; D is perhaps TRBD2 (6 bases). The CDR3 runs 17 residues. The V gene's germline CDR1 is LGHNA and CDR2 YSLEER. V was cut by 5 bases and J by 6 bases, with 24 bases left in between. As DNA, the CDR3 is TGCGCCAGCAGCGCAAGGTCCGGGACGGGGGTTCAGGATACGCAGTATTTT. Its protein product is CASSARSGTGVQDTQYF.

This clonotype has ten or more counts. The CDR3 spells CASSLDPSGNTDTQYF. The CDR3 nucleotides read TGCGCCAGCAGCTTGGACCCTAGCGGGAACACAGATACGCAGTATTTT. This rearrangement joins TRBV5-1 to TRBJ2-3, with 9 bases matching TRBD2. The germline CDR1 and CDR2 sequences are SGHRS and YFSETQ. The CDR3 runs to 16 residues. V lost 0 bases and J lost 2; bases outside the gene matches: 4.

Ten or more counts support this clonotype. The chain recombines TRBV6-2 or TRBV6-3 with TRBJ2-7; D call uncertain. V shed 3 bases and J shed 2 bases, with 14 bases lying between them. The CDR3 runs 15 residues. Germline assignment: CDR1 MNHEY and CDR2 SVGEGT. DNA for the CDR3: TGTGCCAGCAGTTATCCCCTGGAAAAAGCCTACGAGCAGTACTTC. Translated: CASSYPLEKAYEQYF.

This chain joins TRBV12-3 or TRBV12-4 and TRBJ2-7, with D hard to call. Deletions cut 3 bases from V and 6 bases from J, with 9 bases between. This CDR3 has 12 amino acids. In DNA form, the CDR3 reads TGTGCCAGCAGTTTTAGCCTGGGCGAGCAGTACGTC. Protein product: CASSFSLGEQYV.

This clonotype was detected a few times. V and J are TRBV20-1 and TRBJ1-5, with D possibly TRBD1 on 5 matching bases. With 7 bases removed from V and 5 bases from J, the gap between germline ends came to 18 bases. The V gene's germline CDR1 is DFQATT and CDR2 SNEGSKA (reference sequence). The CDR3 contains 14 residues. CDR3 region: CSVSSGQGHQPQHF. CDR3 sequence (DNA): TGCAGTGTGTCGTCGGGGCAGGGTCATCAGCCCCAGCATTTT.

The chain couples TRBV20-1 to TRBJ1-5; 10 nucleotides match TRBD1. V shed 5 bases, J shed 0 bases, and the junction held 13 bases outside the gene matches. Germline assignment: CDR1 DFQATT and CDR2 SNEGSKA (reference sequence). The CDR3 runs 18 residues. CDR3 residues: CSAVKPGQGTYSNQPQHF. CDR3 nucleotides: TGCAGTGCTGTGAAACCGGGACAGGGGACCTATAGCAATCAGCCCCAGCATTTT.

CDR3 nucleotides: TGTGCCAGCAGCTTAGAGGGACAGGGGGTGATGAGGGGCTACACCTTC. It translates to CASSLEGQGVMRGYTF. The chain joins TRBV7-8 to TRBJ1-2, with 11 bases matching TRBD1. The germline gives CDR1 SGHVS, CDR2 FQNEAQ. The trim removed 1 base at V and 8 bases at J, leaving 9 bases unmatched. The CDR3 spans 16 residues.

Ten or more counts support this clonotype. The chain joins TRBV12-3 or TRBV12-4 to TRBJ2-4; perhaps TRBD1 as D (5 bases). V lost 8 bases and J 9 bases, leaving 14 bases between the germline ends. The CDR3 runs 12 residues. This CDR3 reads CASGHRGGIQYF. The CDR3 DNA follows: TGTGCCAGCGGCCATAGGGGCGGCATTCAGTACTTC.

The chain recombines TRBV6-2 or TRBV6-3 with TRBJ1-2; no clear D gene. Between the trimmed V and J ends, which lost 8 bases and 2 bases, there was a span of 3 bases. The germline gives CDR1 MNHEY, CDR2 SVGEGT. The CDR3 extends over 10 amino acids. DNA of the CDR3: TGTGCCAGCGGCAACTATGGCTACACCTTC. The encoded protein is CASGNYGYTF.

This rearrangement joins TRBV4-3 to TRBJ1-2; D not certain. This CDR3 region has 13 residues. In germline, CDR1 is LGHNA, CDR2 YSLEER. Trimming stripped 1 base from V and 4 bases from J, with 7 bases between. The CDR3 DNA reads TGCGCCAGCAGCCAAGTCGGGAGCTATGGCTACACCTTC. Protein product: CASSQVGSYGYTF.

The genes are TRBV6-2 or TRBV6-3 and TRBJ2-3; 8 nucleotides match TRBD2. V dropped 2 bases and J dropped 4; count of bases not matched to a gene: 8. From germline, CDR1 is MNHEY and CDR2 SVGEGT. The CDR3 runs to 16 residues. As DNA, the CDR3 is TGTGCCAGCAGTTACGGGCCGGGGGGGAGGTCAGATACGCAGTATTTT. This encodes CASSYGPGGRSDTQYF.

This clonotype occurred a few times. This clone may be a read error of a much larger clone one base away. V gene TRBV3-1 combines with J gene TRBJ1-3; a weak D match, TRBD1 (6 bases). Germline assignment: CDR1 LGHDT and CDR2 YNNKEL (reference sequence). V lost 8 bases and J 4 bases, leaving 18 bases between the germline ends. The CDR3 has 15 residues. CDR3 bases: TGTGCCAGCTGTGCATACAGGGACGGCGGAAACACCATATATTTT. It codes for CASCAYRDGGNTIYF.

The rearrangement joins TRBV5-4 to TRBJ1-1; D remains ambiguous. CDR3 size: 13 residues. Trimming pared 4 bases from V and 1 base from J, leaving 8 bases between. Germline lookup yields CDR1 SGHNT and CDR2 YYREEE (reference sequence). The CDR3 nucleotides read TGTGCCAGCAGCCCTAGGCGGAACACTGAAGCTTTCTTT. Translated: CASSPRRNTEAFF. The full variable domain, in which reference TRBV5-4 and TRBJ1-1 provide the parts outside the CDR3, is ETGVTQSPTHLIKTRGQQVTLRCSSQSGHNTVSWYQQALGQGPQFIFQYYREEENGRGNFPPRFSGLQFPNYSSELNVNALELDDSALYLCASSPRRNTEAFFGQGTRLTVV.

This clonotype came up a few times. The CDR3 DNA reads as TGTGCCAGCAGTCGTACAGGGACCCTAGGGAATGAGCAGTTCTTC. Residues: CASSRTGTLGNEQFF. The V call is TRBV6-1, the J call TRBJ2-1, with D maybe TRBD1 (6 bases). CDR3 length equals 15 residues. Germline CDR1 and CDR2: MNHNS and SASEGT. V lost 5 bases and J 7 bases, leaving 18 bases between the germline ends.

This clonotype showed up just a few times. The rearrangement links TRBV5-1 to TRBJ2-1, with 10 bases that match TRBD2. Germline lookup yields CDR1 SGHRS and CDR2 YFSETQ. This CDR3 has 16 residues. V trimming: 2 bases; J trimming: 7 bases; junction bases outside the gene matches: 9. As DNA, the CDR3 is TGCGCCAGCAGCTTTCAGCGGGGGGGACTGGGGAATGAGCAGTTCTTC. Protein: CASSFQRGGLGNEQFF. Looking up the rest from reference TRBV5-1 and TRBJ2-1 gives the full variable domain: KAGVTQTPRYLIKTRGQQVTLSCSPISGHRSVSWYQQTPGQGLQFLFEYFSETQRNKGNFPGRFSGRQFSNSRSEMNVSTLELGDSALYLCASSFQRGGLGNEQFFGPGTRLTVL.

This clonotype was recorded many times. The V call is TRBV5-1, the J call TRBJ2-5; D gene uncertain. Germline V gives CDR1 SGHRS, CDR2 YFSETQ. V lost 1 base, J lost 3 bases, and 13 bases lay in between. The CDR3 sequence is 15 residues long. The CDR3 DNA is TGCGCCAGCAGCTTGAGCGCAGATCGGGAAGAGACCCAGTACTTC. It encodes CASSLSADREETQYF.

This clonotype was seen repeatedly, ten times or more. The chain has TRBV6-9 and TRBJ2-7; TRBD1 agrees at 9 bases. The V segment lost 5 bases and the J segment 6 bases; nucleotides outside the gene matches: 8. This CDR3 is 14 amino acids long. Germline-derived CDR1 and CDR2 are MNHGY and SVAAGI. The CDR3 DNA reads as TGTGCCAGCAGTCTCCCGGGACAGGGCAGCGAGCAGTACGTC. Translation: CASSLPGQGSEQYV.

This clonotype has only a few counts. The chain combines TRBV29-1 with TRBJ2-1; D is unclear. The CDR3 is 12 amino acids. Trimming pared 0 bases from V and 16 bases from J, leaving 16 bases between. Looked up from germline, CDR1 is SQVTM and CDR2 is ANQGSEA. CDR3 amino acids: CSVEDPIPVSFF. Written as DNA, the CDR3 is TGCAGCGTTGAAGATCCCATCCCGGTTTCATTCTTC.

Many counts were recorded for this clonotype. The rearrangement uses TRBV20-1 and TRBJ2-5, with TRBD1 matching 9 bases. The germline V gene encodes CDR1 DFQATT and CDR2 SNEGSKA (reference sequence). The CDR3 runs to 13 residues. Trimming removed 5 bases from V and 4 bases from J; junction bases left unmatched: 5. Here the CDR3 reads CSAPDRGRETQYF. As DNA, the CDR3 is TGCAGTGCTCCGGACAGGGGTCGAGAGACCCAGTACTTC.

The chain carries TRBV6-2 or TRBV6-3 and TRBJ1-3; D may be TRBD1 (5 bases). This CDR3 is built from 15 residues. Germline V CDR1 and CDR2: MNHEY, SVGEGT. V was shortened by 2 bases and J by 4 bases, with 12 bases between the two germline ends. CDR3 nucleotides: TGTGCCAGCAGTTACCGTGGGACGTACGGAAACACCATATATTTT. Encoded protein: CASSYRGTYGNTIYF.

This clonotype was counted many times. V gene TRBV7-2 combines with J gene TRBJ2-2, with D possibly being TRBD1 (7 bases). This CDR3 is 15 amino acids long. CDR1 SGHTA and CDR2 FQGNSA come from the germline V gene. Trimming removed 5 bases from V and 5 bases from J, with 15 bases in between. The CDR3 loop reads CASSLQGGTTGELFF. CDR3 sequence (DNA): TGTGCCAGCAGCCTGCAGGGGGGAACTACCGGGGAGCTGTTTTTT.

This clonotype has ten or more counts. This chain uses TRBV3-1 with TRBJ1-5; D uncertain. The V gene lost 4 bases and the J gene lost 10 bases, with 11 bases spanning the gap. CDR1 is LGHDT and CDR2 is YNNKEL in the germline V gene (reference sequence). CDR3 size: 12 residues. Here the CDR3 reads CASSPRAGPQHF. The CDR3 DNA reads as TGTGCCAGCAGCCCAAGGGCAGGTCCCCAGCATTTT. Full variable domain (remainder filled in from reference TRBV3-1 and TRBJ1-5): DTAVSQTPKYLVTQMGNDKSIKCEQNLGHDTMYWYKQDSKKFLKIMFSYNNKELIINETVPNRFSPKSPDKAHLNLHINSLELGDSAVYFCASSPRAGPQHFGDGTRLSIL.